This TCR beta chain derives from a study of graft-versus-host responses after intestinal transplantation. In the case of this clone: The antigen is unknown.

The CDR3 spans 14 residues. Germline loops: CDR1 SGHVS, CDR2 FNYEAQ. Trimming at V came to 1 base and at J to 8 bases, leaving 7 bases not matched to a gene. Study outcomes and limitations: Early after transplant, HvG declines were associated with peak levels of circulating GvH clones. Graft-donor T cell macrochimerism coincided with high graft-versus-host to host-versus-graft clonal ratios in allografts.

Sequenced by immunoSEQ multiplex PCR; TCRdb stores in-frame clones only, minus some. The data show approximately 120,000 clones, about 92% seen once. The sample was unstimulated CD4+ T cells sorted from spleen or lymph node cells, taken before intestinal transplant. This TCR came from a human donor who received an intestinal transplant. The chain couples TRBV7-6 to TRBJ1-2, with 7 bases aligning to TRBD1. CDR3 DNA: TGTGCCAGCAGCTTAGAACAGGGGAGATACGGCTACACCTTC. Translated, it gives CASSLEQGRYGYTF.